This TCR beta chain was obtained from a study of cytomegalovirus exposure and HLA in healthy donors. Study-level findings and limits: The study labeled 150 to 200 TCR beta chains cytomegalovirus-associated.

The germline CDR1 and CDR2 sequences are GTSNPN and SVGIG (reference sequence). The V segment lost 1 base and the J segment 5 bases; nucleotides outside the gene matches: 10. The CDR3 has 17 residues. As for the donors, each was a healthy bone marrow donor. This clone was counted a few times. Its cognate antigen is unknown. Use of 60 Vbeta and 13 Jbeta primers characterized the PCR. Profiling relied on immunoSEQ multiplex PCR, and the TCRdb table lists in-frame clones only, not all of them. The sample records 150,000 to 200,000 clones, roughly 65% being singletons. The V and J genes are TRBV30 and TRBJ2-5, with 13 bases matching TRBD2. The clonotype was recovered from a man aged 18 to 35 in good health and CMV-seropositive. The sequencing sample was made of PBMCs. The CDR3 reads CAWSGGLAGASGETQYF. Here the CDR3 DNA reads TGTGCCTGGAGTGGAGGACTAGCGGGGGCCTCAGGGGAGACCCAGTACTTC.